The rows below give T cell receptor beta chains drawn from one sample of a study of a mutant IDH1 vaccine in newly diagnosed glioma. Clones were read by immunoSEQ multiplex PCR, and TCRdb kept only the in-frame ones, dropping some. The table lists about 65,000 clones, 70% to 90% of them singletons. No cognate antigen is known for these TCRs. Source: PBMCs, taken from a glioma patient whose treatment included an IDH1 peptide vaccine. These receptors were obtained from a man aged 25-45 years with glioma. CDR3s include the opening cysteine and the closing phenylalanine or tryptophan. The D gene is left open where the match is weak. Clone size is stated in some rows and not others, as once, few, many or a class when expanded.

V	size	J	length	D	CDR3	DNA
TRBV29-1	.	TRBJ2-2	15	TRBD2	CSAGGPSGGTGELFF	TGCAGCGCTGGAGGGCCTAGCGGGGGCACCGGGGAGCTGTTTTTT
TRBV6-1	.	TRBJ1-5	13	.	CASSEFTNQPQHF	TGTGCCAGCAGTGAGTTCACCAATCAGCCCCAGCATTTT
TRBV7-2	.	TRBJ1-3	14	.	CASSSWVEGNTIYF	TGTGCCAGCAGCTCATGGGTGGAAGGAAACACCATATATTTT
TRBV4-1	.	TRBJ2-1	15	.	CASSQGAATYNEQFF	TGCGCCAGCAGCCAAGGGGCGGCCACCTACAATGAGCAGTTCTTC
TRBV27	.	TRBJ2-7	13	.	CASSFARAYEQYF	TGTGCCAGCAGTTTCGCCAGGGCATACGAGCAGTACTTC
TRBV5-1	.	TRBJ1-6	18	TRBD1	CASSLVVSWTGANSPLHF	TGCGCCAGCAGCTTGGTTGTGAGCTGGACAGGAGCTAATTCACCCCTCCACTTT
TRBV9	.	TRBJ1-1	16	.	CASSPRQMKSNTEAFF	TGTGCCAGCAGCCCCCGGCAGATGAAATCGAACACTGAAGCTTTCTTT
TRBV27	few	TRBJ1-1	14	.	CASSLGSWNTEAFF	TGTGCCAGCAGTTTAGGCAGCTGGAACACTGAAGCTTTCTTT
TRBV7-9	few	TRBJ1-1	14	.	CASSFTGTSTEAFF	TGTGCCAGCAGCTTTACAGGGACGTCCACTGAAGCTTTCTTT
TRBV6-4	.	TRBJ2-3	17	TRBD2	CASSGVGSGGCTDTQYF	TGTGCCAGCAGTGGGGTGGGTAGCGGGGGATGTACAGATACGCAGTATTTT
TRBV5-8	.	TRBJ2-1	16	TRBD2	CASSLSGTPAYNEQFF	TGTGCCAGCAGCTTGAGCGGGACTCCCGCCTACAATGAGCAGTTCTTC
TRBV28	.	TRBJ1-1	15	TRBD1	CASSLWGQGDTEAFF	TGTGCCAGCAGTTTATGGGGACAGGGGGACACTGAAGCTTTCTTT
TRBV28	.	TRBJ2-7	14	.	CASRGTGTYYEQYF	TGTGCCAGCAGGGGGACGGGGACCTACTACGAGCAGTACTTC
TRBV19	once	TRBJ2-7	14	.	CASSEQGPTYEQYF	TGTGCCAGTAGTGAACAGGGCCCTACCTACGAGCAGTACTTC
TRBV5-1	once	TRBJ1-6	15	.	CASSLGTMDNSPLHF	TGCGCCAGCAGTCTCGGGACAATGGATAATTCACCCCTCCACTTT
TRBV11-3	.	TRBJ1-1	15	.	CASSFSCRVVLKAFF	TGTGCCAGCAGCTTTTCTTGCAGGGTTGTACTGAAAGCTTTCTTT
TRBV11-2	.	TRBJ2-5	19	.	CASSLFLRLMKGAGETQYF	TGTGCCAGCAGCCTCTTCTTAAGATTAATGAAGGGGGCGGGGGAGACCCAGTACTTC
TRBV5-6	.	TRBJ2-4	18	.	CASSLLGPTHLAKNIQYF	TGTGCCAGCAGCTTGCTTGGCCCTACCCATCTAGCCAAAAACATTCAGTACTTC
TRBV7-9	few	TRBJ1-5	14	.	CASSHQGNNQPQHF	TGTGCCAGCAGCCATCAGGGTAACAATCAGCCCCAGCATTTT
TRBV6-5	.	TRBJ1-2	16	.	CASSFGRTVTRNGYTF	TGTGCCAGCAGTTTCGGGCGGACAGTGACACGGAATGGCTACACCTTC
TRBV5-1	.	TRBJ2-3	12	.	CASSLERNTQYF	TGCGCCAGCAGCTTGGAGCGGAACACGCAGTATTTT
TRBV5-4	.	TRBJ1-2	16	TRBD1	CASSTGQGAVRYGYTF	TGTGCCAGCAGCACGGGACAGGGGGCGGTTCGGTATGGCTACACCTTC
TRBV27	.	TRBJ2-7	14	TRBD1	CASSIPDRRNEQYF	TGTGCCAGCAGCATCCCGGACAGGAGGAACGAGCAGTACTTC
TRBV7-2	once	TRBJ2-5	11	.	CASSSQETQYF	TGTGCCAGCAGCTCTCAAGAGACCCAGTACTTC
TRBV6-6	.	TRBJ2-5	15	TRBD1	CASSSPTGGRGDQYF	TGTGCCAGCAGTTCGCCGACAGGGGGGAGAGGAGACCAGTACTTC
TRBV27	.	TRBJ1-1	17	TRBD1	CASRLGGGRQGGSEAFF	TGTGCCAGCAGATTAGGTGGGGGCCGACAGGGCGGGTCTGAAGCTTTCTTT
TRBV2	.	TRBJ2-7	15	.	CASSEMTASYYEQYF	TGTGCCAGCAGTGAGATGACAGCGTCGTACTACGAGCAGTACTTC
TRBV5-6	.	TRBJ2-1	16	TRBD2	CASSSLTSGGSNEQFF	TGTGCCAGCAGCTCCCTGACTAGCGGGGGTTCGAATGAGCAGTTCTTC
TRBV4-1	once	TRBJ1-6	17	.	CASSQGGHTAPNSPLHF	TGCGCCAGCAGCCAAGGAGGACACACCGCCCCTAATTCACCCCTCCACTTT
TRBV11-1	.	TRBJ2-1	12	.	CASSSPINEQFF	TGTGCCAGCAGCTCCCCGATCAATGAGCAGTTCTTC
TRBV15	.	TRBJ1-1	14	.	CATSSTGLTDEAFF	TGTGCCACCAGCAGCACAGGACTGACAGATGAAGCTTTCTTT
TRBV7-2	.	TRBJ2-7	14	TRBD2	CASSRSGGGYEQYF	TGTGCCAGCAGCAGATCCGGGGGAGGGTACGAGCAGTACTTC
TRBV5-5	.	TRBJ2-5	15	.	CASSLWGAQGETQYF	TGTGCCAGCAGCCTTTGGGGGGCGCAGGGAGAGACCCAGTACTTC
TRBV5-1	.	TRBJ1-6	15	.	CASRDRAQGYSPLHF	TGCGCCAGCAGGGACCGGGCCCAAGGCTATTCACCCCTCCACTTT
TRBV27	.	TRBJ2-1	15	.	CASSFRAGNYNEQFF	TGTGCCAGCAGTTTTAGGGCAGGGAACTACAATGAGCAGTTCTTC
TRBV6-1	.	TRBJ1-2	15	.	CASTHIPAGAYGYTF	TGTGCCAGCACTCACATCCCGGCAGGGGCCTATGGCTACACCTTC
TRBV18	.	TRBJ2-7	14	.	CASSHWDGAYEQYF	TGTGCCAGCTCCCACTGGGACGGAGCCTACGAGCAGTACTTC
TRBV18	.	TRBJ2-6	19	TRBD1	CASSPLLRQGSSGANVLTF	TGTGCCAGCTCACCATTACTCCGACAGGGGAGCTCTGGGGCCAACGTCCTGACTTTC
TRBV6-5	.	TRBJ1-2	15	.	CASNSRGGGRDGYTF	TGTGCCAGCAACTCTAGAGGAGGGGGGCGCGATGGCTACACCTTC
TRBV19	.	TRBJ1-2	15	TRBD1	CASSYRQGGSYGYTF	TGTGCCAGTAGTTACCGGCAGGGGGGATCATATGGCTACACCTTC
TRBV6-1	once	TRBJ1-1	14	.	CASSANRVNTEAFF	TGTGCCAGCAGCGCCAACAGGGTGAACACTGAAGCTTTCTTT
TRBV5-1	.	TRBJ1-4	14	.	CASSPQGSGEKLFF	TGCGCCAGCAGCCCACAGGGTAGCGGTGAAAAACTGTTTTTT
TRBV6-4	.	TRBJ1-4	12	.	CASLGPAGKLFF	TGTGCCAGCCTGGGGCCTGCCGGAAAACTGTTTTTT
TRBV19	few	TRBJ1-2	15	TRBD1	CASRRDRATNYGYTF	TGTGCCAGTAGGAGAGACAGGGCCACAAACTATGGCTACACCTTC
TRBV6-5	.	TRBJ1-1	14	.	CASSYSGLGTEAFF	TGTGCCAGCAGTTACTCGGGTTTGGGCACTGAAGCTTTCTTT
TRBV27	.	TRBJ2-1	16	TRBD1	CASTGGGTGIVDEQFF	TGTGCCAGCACCGGAGGGGGGACAGGGATTGTGGATGAGCAGTTCTTC
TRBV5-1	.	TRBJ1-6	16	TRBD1	CASSLAVTGGNSPLHF	TGCGCCAGCAGCTTGGCCGTGACAGGGGGGAATTCACCCCTCCACTTT
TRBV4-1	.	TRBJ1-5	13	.	CASSPPVGQPQHF	TGCGCCAGCAGCCCCCCGGTCGGTCAGCCCCAGCATTTT
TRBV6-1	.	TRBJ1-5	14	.	CASSPDGSNQPQHF	TGTGCCAGCAGCCCCGACGGAAGCAATCAGCCCCAGCATTTT
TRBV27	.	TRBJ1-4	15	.	CASSLTRRAGEKLFF	TGTGCCAGCAGTTTGACCCGGCGTGCGGGTGAAAAACTGTTTTTT
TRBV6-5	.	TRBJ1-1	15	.	CACRTTQRVNTEAFF	TGTGCCTGCCGGACAACCCAGCGCGTGAACACTGAAGCTTTCTTT